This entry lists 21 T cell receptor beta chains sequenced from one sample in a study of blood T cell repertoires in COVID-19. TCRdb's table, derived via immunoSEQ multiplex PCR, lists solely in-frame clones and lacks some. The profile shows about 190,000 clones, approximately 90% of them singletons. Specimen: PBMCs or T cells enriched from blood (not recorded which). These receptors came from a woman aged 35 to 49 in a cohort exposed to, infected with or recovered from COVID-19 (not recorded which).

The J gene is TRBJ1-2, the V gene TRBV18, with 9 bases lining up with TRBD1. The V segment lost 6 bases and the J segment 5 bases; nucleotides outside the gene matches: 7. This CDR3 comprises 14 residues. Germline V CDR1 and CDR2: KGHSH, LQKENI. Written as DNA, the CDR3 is TGTGCCAGCTCCCGGGACGGGACAGGGTATGGCTACACCTTC. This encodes CASSRDGTGYGYTF.

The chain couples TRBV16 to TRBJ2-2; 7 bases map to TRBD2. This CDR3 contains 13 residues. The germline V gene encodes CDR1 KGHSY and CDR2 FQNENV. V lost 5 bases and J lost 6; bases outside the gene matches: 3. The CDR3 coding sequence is TGTGCCAGCAGCGAGGGACTATCCGGGGAGCTGTTTTTT. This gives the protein CASSEGLSGELFF.

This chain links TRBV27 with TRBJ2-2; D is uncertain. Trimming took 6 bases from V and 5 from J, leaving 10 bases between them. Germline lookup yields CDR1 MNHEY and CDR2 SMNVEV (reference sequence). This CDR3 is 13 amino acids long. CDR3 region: CASSRYETGELFF. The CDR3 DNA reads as TGTGCCAGCAGCCGATACGAGACCGGGGAGCTGTTTTTT.

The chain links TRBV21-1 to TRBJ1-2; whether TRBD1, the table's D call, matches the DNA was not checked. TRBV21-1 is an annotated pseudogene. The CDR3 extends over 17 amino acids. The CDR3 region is CASSKETGIHPNYGYTF. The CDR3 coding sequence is TGTGCCAGCAGCAAAGAGACAGGGATTCATCCTAACTATGGCTACACCTTC.

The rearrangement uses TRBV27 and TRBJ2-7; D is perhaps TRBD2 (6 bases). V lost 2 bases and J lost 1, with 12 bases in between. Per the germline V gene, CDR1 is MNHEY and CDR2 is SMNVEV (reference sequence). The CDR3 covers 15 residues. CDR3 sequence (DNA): TGTGCCAGCAGTTTACAGTGGAGGGTGTCCTACGAGCAGTACTTC. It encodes CASSLQWRVSYEQYF.

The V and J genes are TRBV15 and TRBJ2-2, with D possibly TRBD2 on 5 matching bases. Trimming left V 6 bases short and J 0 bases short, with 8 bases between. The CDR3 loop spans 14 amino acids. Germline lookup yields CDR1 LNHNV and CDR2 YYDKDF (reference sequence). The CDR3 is CATREEANTGELFF. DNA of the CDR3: TGTGCCACCAGAGAGGAGGCGAACACCGGGGAGCTGTTTTTT.

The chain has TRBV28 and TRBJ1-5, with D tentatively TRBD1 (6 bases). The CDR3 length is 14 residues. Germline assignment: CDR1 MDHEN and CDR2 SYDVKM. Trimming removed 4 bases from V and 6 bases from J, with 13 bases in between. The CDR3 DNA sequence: TGTGCCAGCAGTTCTTACAGGGAAGGTCAGCCCCAGCATTTT. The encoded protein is CASSSYREGQPQHF.

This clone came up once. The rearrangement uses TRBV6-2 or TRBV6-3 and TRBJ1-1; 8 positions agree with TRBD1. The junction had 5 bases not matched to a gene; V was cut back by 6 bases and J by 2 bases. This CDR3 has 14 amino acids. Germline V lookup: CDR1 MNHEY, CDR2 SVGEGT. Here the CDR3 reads CASSPDRVNTEAFF. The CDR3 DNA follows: TGTGCCAGCAGCCCGGACAGGGTAAACACTGAAGCTTTCTTT.

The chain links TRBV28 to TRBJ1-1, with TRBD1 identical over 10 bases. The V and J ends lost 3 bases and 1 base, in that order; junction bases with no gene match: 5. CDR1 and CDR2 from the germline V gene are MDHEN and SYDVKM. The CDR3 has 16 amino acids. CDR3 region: CASSFPGQGRNTEAFF. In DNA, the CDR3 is TGTGCCAGCAGTTTCCCGGGACAGGGGAGGAACACTGAAGCTTTCTTT.

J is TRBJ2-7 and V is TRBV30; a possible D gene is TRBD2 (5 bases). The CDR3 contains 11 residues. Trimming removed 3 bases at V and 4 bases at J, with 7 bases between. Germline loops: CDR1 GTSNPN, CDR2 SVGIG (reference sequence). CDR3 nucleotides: TGTGCCTGGAGATCGGGGTACGAGCAGTACTTC. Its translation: CAWRSGYEQYF.

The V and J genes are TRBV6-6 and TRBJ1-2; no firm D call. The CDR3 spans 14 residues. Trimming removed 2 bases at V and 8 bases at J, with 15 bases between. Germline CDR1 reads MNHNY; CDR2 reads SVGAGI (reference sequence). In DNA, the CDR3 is TGTGCCAGCAGTTACCCGGCGGGTGAAGTCGGCTACACCTTC. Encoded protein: CASSYPAGEVGYTF.

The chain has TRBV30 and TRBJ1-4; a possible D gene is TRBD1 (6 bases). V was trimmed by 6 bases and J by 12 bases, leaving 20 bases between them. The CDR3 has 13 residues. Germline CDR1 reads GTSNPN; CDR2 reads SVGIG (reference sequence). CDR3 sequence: CACSKGQGLELFF. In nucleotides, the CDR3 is TGTGCCTGCTCGAAGGGGCAGGGGCTGGAACTGTTTTTT.

This CDR3 reads CASRQASGGLSYNEQFF. For the CDR3, the DNA is TGTGCCAGCAGACAGGCTAGCGGGGGGTTATCCTACAATGAGCAGTTCTTC. This chain joins TRBV11-2 and TRBJ2-1; 11 positions match TRBD2. The CDR3 sequence is 17 residues long. The germline CDR1 and CDR2 sequences are SGHAT and FQNNGV. With V trimmed by 6 bases and J by 1 base, 8 bases remained unmatched.

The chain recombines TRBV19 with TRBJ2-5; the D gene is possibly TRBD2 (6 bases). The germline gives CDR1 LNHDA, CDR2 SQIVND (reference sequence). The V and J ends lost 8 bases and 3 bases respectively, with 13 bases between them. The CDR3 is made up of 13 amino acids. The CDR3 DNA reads TGTGCCAGTTCCTATAGCGGTAAAGAGACCCAGTACTTC. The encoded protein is CASSYSGKETQYF.

CDR3 loop: CASSPRPLRGEKLFF. In DNA, the CDR3 is TGTGCCAGCAGCCCCCGGCCTCTTCGGGGTGAAAAACTGTTTTTT. The chain joins TRBV9 to TRBJ1-4; the D is unclear. Looked up from germline, CDR1 is SGDLS and CDR2 is YYNGEE. V was pared by 4 bases and J by 7 bases, with 17 bases between. CDR3 length: 15 residues.

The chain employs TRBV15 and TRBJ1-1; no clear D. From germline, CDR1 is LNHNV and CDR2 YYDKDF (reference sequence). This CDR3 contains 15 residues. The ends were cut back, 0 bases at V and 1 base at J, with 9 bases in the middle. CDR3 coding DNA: TGTGCCACCAGCAGAGATCAGGCCGGGAACACTGAAGCTTTCTTT. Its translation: CATSRDQAGNTEAFF.

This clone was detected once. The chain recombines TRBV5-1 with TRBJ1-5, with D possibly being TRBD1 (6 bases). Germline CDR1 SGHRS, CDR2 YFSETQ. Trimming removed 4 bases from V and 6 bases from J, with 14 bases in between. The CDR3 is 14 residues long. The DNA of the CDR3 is TGCGCCAGCAGCGTCGAACAGGGCGGTCAGCCCCAGCATTTT. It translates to CASSVEQGGQPQHF.

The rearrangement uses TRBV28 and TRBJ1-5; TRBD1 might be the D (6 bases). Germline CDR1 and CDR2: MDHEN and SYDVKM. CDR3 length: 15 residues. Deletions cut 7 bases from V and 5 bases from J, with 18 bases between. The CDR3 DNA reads TGTGCCAGCACCCTGGCCGGGGGGCGTTATCAGCCCCAGCATTTT. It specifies CASTLAGGRYQPQHF.

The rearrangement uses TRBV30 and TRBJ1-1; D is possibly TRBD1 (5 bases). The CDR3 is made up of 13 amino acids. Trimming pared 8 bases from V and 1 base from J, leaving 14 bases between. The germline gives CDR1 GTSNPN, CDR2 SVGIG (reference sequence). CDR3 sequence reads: CAGSDIPNTEAFF. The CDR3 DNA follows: TGTGCCGGGTCGGACATACCGAACACTGAAGCTTTCTTT.

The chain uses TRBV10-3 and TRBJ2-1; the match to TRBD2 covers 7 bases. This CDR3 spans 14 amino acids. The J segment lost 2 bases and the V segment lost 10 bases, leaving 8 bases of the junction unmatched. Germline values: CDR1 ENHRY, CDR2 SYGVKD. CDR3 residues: CATLGGDAYNEQFF. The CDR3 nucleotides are TGTGCCACCTTGGGGGGGGACGCCTACAATGAGCAGTTCTTC.

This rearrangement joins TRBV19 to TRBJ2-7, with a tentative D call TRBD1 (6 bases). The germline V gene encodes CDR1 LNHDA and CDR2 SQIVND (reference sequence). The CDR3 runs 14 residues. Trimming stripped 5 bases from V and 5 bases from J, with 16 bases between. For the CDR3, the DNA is TGTGCCAGTAGTCTACAACAGGGTTTCGACGAGCAGTACTTC. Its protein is CASSLQQGFDEQYF. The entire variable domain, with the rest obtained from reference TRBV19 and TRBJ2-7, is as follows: DGGITQSPKYLFRKEGQNVTLSCEQNLNHDAMYWYRQDPGQGLRLIYYSQIVNDFQKGDIAEGYSVSREKKESFPLTVTSAQKNPTAFYLCASSLQQGFDEQYFGPGTRLTVT.